These 32 T cell receptor beta chains originate from one sample sequenced in a study of T cell responses to AZD1222 COVID-19 vaccine (dated by TCRdb to the early 2020s). In light of the paper, this sample's time point label describes: baseline before first vaccination. Library preparation used the immunoSEQ multiplex PCR assay. TCRdb took over this immuneACCESS table, retaining in-frame rearrangements with V and J assigned. Such tables are incomplete; in checked studies, under half of the missing clones stem from an unresolved V gene, and the remainder is unexplained. For this sample the table gives about 110,000 clones, of which approximately 90% were detected only once. The top ten clonotypes cover 9.1% of the sample. The source was peripheral blood, collected on day 0 of AZD1222 vaccination. These receptor sequences come from an adult in good health.

The genes are TRBV5-6 and TRBJ2-3, with D unclear. V was cut by 1 base and J by 8 bases, with 14 bases left in between. The CDR3 covers 14 residues. CDR1 and CDR2 (germline): SGHDT, YYEEEE. The CDR3 loop reads CASSLKHLRGTQYF. The CDR3 DNA reads TGTGCCAGCAGCTTGAAGCATCTCAGAGGTACGCAGTATTTT. The whole variable domain, remainder taken from reference TRBV5-6 and TRBJ2-3, is DAGVTQSPTHLIKTRGQQVTLRCSPKSGHDTVSWYQQALGQGPQFIFQYYEEEERQRGNFPDRFSGHQFPNYSSELNVNALLLGDSALYLCASSLKHLRGTQYFGPGTRLTVL.

The rearrangement joins TRBV7-2 to TRBJ1-1, with D possibly TRBD1 on 6 matching bases. This CDR3 region has 13 residues. The germline CDR1 and CDR2 sequences are SGHTA and FQGNSA. Trimming cost V 10 bases and J 6 bases, with 18 bases left between them. The CDR3: CATDTQGSAEAFF. DNA of the CDR3: TGTGCCACCGACACACAGGGTAGCGCTGAAGCTTTCTTT.

This chain connects TRBV6-5 to TRBJ1-2; TRBD1 is a possible D gene (6 bases). V lost 7 bases, J lost 8 bases, and 20 bases lay in between. Germline values: CDR1 MNHEY, CDR2 SVGAGI. This CDR3 has 14 amino acids. CDR3 coding DNA: TGTGCCAGCAAATCGGGACAAGGAGATCGCGGCTACACCTTC. Its translation: CASKSGQGDRGYTF.

This chain connects TRBV28 to TRBJ1-1; D not certain. The CDR3 covers 13 residues. The germline CDR1 and CDR2 sequences are MDHEN and SYDVKM. The V and J ends lost 6 bases and 0 bases respectively, with 8 bases between them. The CDR3 region has the DNA TGTGCCAGCAGGGTGGGAATGAACACTGAAGCTTTCTTT. Translating it yields CASRVGMNTEAFF.

The CDR3 spells CASSLLVANLPYGYTF. The CDR3 DNA follows: TGTGCCAGCAGTTTATTGGTGGCGAACCTACCCTATGGCTACACCTTC. The rearrangement joins TRBV28 to TRBJ1-2; the D is unclear. The germline CDR1 and CDR2 sequences are MDHEN and SYDVKM. There are 16 residues in the CDR3. V lost 1 base to trimming and J lost 4 bases, with 16 bases between them.

This chain links TRBV9 with TRBJ1-6, with no clear D. Germline CDR1 reads SGDLS; CDR2 reads YYNGEE. Trimming left V 0 bases short and J 8 bases short, with 15 bases between. The CDR3 is made up of 16 amino acids. The CDR3 DNA reads as TGTGCCAGCAGCGTAGATGAGGGTAGGATTGATTCACCCCTCCACTTT. This encodes CASSVDEGRIDSPLHF. Variable domain in full (rest from reference TRBV9 and TRBJ1-6): DSGVTQTPKHLITATGQRVTLRCSPRSGDLSVYWYQQSLDQGLQFLIQYYNGEERAKGNILERFSAQQFPDLHSELNLSSLELGDSALYFCASSVDEGRIDSPLHFGNGTRLTVT.

This clone was detected only once. V usage is TRBV27 and J usage is TRBJ2-3; D ambiguous. The germline V gene has CDR1 MNHEY and CDR2 SMNVEV (reference sequence). This CDR3 spans 15 amino acids. Trimming took off 1 base at V and 0 bases at J, with 8 bases between the two ends. In nucleotides, the CDR3 is TGTGCCAGCAGTTTATTCCCCGCTAGCACAGATACGCAGTATTTT. Translated: CASSLFPASTDTQYF.

This clone was detected only a few times. V is TRBV29-1 and J is TRBJ1-5, with D maybe TRBD1 (6 bases). Germline-derived CDR1 and CDR2 are SQVTM and ANQGSEA. Trimming removed 6 bases from V and 7 bases from J, with 13 bases in between. CDR3 length equals 12 residues. The CDR3 reads CSVSQGRQPQHF. The CDR3 bases are TGCAGCGTGAGTCAGGGGAGACAGCCCCAGCATTTT. Full variable domain (outside the CDR3, taken from reference TRBV29-1 and TRBJ1-5): SAVISQKPSRDICQRGTSLTIQCQVDSQVTMMFWYRQQPGQSLTLIATANQGSEATYESGFVIDKFPISRPNLTFSTLTVSNMSPEDSSIYLCSVSQGRQPQHFGDGTRLSIL.

This clone turned up a few times. The chain couples TRBV28 to TRBJ2-3; D might be TRBD2 (6 bases). Trimming cost V 8 bases and J 3 bases, with 18 bases left between them. The CDR3 extends over 15 amino acids. Germline V gene data show CDR1 as MDHEN and CDR2 as SYDVKM. The CDR3 region is CASGFRGSWTDTQYF. The CDR3, as DNA: TGTGCCAGCGGCTTCCGGGGGAGTTGGACAGATACGCAGTATTTT.

This chain links TRBV10-3 with TRBJ2-2; D possibly uses TRBD1 or TRBD2 (5 bases each). Germline values: CDR1 ENHRY, CDR2 SYGVKD. V lost 11 bases, J lost 0 bases, and 19 bases lay in between. CDR3 length: 16 amino acids. CDR3 bases: TGTGCCTCCACCTGGGGGAAGCCCTCGAACACCGGGGAGCTGTTTTTT. Encoded protein: CASTWGKPSNTGELFF.

The chain combines TRBV5-1 with TRBJ2-5; 11 bases fit TRBD2. This CDR3 contains 16 residues. V was pared by 2 bases and J by 4 bases, with 7 bases of the junction left unmatched. Per the germline V gene, CDR1 is SGHRS and CDR2 is YFSETQ. CDR3 in DNA: TGCGCCAGCAGCTTTCCTCCCGGGACTAGCGGAGAGACCCAGTACTTC. Residues: CASSFPPGTSGETQYF.

The chain carries TRBV20-1 and TRBJ1-1; TRBD1 is a possible D gene (5 bases). The CDR3 is made up of 11 amino acids. Germline lookup yields CDR1 DFQATT and CDR2 SNEGSKA (reference sequence). The V end was cut by 3 bases, the J end by 9 bases, with 11 bases between. CDR3 sequence reads: CSASGQGKAFF. The CDR3, as DNA: TGCAGTGCTAGTGGTCAGGGTAAAGCTTTCTTT.

The chain couples TRBV7-2 to TRBJ2-3; 9 bases map to TRBD2. The CDR3 extends over 17 amino acids. Trimming at V came to 2 bases and at J to 0 bases, leaving 6 bases not matched to a gene. The germline gives CDR1 SGHTA, CDR2 FQGNSA. The CDR3 here is CASSLFGSGGSTDTQYF. As DNA, the CDR3 is TGTGCCAGCAGCTTATTCGGCAGCGGGGGGAGCACAGATACGCAGTATTTT.

The chain employs TRBV28 and TRBJ1-5; D possibly corresponds to TRBD1 (6 bases). Trimming cost V 3 bases and J 3 bases, with 12 bases left between them. Germline V lookup: CDR1 MDHEN, CDR2 SYDVKM. The CDR3 spans 15 residues. The CDR3 reads CASSFWTATNQPQHF. The CDR3 bases are TGTGCCAGCAGTTTTTGGACAGCGACCAATCAGCCCCAGCATTTT.

The chain uses TRBV28 and TRBJ2-5, with TRBD1 matching over 8 bases. This CDR3 comprises 16 residues. V lost 2 bases and J lost 2; bases outside the gene matches: 7. The germline V gene has CDR1 MDHEN and CDR2 SYDVKM. In DNA form, the CDR3 reads TGTGCCAGCAGTTTACTAGGACAGGGACCTCAAGAGACCCAGTACTTC. It specifies CASSLLGQGPQETQYF.

The J gene is TRBJ2-7, the V gene TRBV7-2; 10 bases are shared with TRBD2. Germline values: CDR1 SGHTA, CDR2 FQGNSA. This CDR3 comprises 14 residues. V was clipped by 6 bases and J by 4 bases; unmatched bases: 6. CDR3 region: CASSPSGSSYEQYF. The CDR3 DNA sequence: TGTGCCAGCAGTCCTAGCGGGAGTTCGTACGAGCAGTACTTC.

The chain links TRBV10-1 to TRBJ2-1; 14 bases match TRBD2. J was trimmed by 1 base and V by 5 bases; bases with no gene match: 7. The CDR3 is 18 amino acids. The V gene's germline CDR1 is WNHNN and CDR2 SYGVQD (reference sequence). CDR3 DNA sequence: TGCGCCAGCAGTCCTCCGACTAGCGGGAGGGTTTCCTACAATGAGCAGTTCTTC. Its translation: CASSPPTSGRVSYNEQFF.

V and J are TRBV11-2 and TRBJ2-7; the match to TRBD2 covers 9 bases. CDR1 and CDR2 from the germline V gene are SGHAT and FQNNGV. The CDR3 has 16 residues. V trimming: 2 bases; J trimming: 5 bases; junction bases outside the gene matches: 10. This chain's CDR3 is CASSLWVAGGRNEQYF. CDR3 sequence (DNA): TGTGCCAGCAGCTTATGGGTTGCGGGAGGGCGGAACGAGCAGTACTTC.

CDR3: CASSPPFASQETQYF. The CDR3 DNA reads TGTGCCAGCAGCCCCCCCTTTGCGTCCCAAGAGACCCAGTACTTC. The chain recombines TRBV3-1 (or the pseudogene TRBV3-2) with TRBJ2-5; unclear D gene. CDR1 and CDR2 from the germline V gene are LGHDT and YNNKEL (reference sequence). This CDR3 is built from 15 residues. V lost 4 bases and J 1 base, leaving 13 bases between the germline ends.

This clone has more than one count but fewer than ten. The chain carries TRBV6-1 and TRBJ2-7, with D possibly being TRBD2 (7 bases). V lost 1 base, J lost 4 bases, and 20 bases lay in between. The CDR3 is made up of 17 amino acids. CDR1 is MNHNS, CDR2 SASEGT, per germline. For the CDR3, the DNA is TGTGCCAGCAGTGAAGTTGGAGGGGGAGGGATACGATACGAGCAGTACTTC. Encoded protein: CASSEVGGGGIRYEQYF.

The V and J genes are TRBV2 and TRBJ2-3, with 9 bases that match TRBD2. The CDR3 extends over 12 amino acids. The germline CDR1 and CDR2 sequences are SNHLY and FYNNEI. Trimming cost V 9 bases and J 5 bases; bases outside gene matches: 3. CDR3 loop: CASSGSGDTQYF. The CDR3 bases are TGTGCCAGTAGCGGGAGCGGAGATACGCAGTATTTT. Supplemented by reference TRBV2 and TRBJ2-3, the full variable domain reads EPEVTQTPSHQVTQMGQEVILRCVPISNHLYFYWYRQILGQKVEFLVSFYNNEISEKSEIFDDQFSVERPDGSNFTLKIRSTKLEDSAMYFCASSGSGDTQYFGPGTRLTVL.

The chain joins TRBV6-5 to TRBJ2-7; the match to TRBD1 covers 12 bases. This CDR3 comprises 14 residues. V shed 10 bases and J 2 bases; nucleotides not matched to a gene: 6. In germline, CDR1 is MNHEY, CDR2 SVGAGI. The CDR3 protein is CAIRDRGPPYEQYF. CDR3 nucleotide sequence: TGTGCCATTAGGGACAGGGGGCCCCCCTACGAGCAGTACTTC.

The chain couples TRBV7-2 to TRBJ2-5; D remains unclear. Germline V lookup: CDR1 SGHTA, CDR2 FQGNSA. V gave up 2 bases and J gave up 5 bases, with 6 bases separating them. This CDR3 comprises 12 residues. The CDR3 sequence: CASSLFLETQYF. In DNA form, the CDR3 reads TGTGCCAGCAGCTTATTCCTGGAGACCCAGTACTTC.

V gene TRBV19 combines with J gene TRBJ2-1; 10 nucleotides agree with TRBD2. The V gene end was trimmed by 6 bases and the J gene end by 8 bases; junction bases not matched to a gene: 4. Germline V gene data show CDR1 as LNHDA and CDR2 as SQIVND (reference sequence). This CDR3 region has 13 residues. CDR3 loop: CASSGSGRYEQFF. CDR3 in DNA: TGTGCCAGTAGCGGTAGCGGGAGGTATGAGCAGTTCTTC.

The chain combines TRBV11-2 with TRBJ1-4; D not certain. The germline V and J ends were trimmed by 2 bases and 8 bases, with 24 bases remaining between them. This CDR3 contains 18 residues. Germline V gene sequence: CDR1 SGHAT, CDR2 FQNNGV. CDR3 amino acids: CASSLKGLVGQSVEKLFF. CDR3 in DNA: TGTGCCAGCAGCTTAAAGGGCCTTGTCGGGCAGTCAGTAGAAAAACTGTTTTTT. Based on the CDR3 plus reference TRBV11-2 and TRBJ1-4, the full variable domain is EAGVAQSPRYKIIEKRQSVAFWCNPISGHATLYWYQQILGQGPKLLIQFQNNGVVDDSQLPKDRFSAERLKGVDSTLKIQPAKLEDSAVYLCASSLKGLVGQSVEKLFFGSGTQLSVL.

This clone was picked up one time. The rearrangement joins TRBV7-9 to TRBJ2-7; tentatively, D is TRBD1 (6 bases). Germline V CDR1 and CDR2: SEHNR, FQNEAQ (reference sequence). Trimming left V 4 bases short and J 3 bases short, with 16 bases between. This CDR3 region has 15 residues. The DNA for the CDR3 is TGTGCCAGCAGCTCCCAGGGGCGCTCCCGCTACGAGCAGTACTTC. Translated: CASSSQGRSRYEQYF.

This clone appeared a single time. The chain employs TRBV28 and TRBJ1-1; D gene uncertain. The germline gives CDR1 MDHEN, CDR2 SYDVKM. CDR3 length: 13 residues. V lost 1 base and J lost 1, with 4 bases in between. The CDR3 region has the DNA TGTGCCAGCAGTTTATTCCAGAACACTGAAGCTTTCTTT. Its translation is CASSLFQNTEAFF.

The rearrangement joins TRBV9 to TRBJ1-2, with 8 nucleotides matching TRBD1. CDR3 length: 15 amino acids. Germline loops: CDR1 SGDLS, CDR2 YYNGEE. The V and J ends lost 0 bases and 6 bases, in that order; junction bases with no gene match: 7. The CDR3 region is CASSVALTGVDGYTF. Here the CDR3 DNA reads TGTGCCAGCAGCGTAGCATTGACAGGGGTCGATGGCTACACCTTC.

The V call is TRBV9, the J call TRBJ2-6; D gene ambiguous. The CDR3 consists of 16 residues. The germline V gene encodes CDR1 SGDLS and CDR2 YYNGEE. V lost 4 bases, J lost 4 bases, and 15 bases lay in between. The CDR3 protein is CASSIQSFLGANVLTF. CDR3 DNA: TGTGCCAGCAGCATCCAGTCCTTTCTGGGGGCCAACGTCCTGACTTTC.

This clone came up once. The chain combines TRBV18 with TRBJ1-5; D call uncertain. Germline CDR1 reads KGHSH; CDR2 reads LQKENI. The V gene lost 3 bases and the J gene lost 6 bases, with 12 bases spanning the gap. CDR3 length: 14 residues. The chain's CDR3 is CASSPSVDGQPQHF. In DNA, the CDR3 is TGTGCCAGCTCACCCTCGGTTGATGGTCAGCCCCAGCATTTT.

CDR3 DNA: TGTGCCAGCAGCAAAGAGGGGGAGGGGGCAAGCCTGACCTACGAGCAGTACTTC. Translating gives CASSKEGEGASLTYEQYF. V gene TRBV21-1 combines with J gene TRBJ2-7. TRBV21-1 has pseudogene status. The CDR3 spans 18 residues.

This chain connects TRBV19 to TRBJ2-5, with 11 bases identical to TRBD2. The CDR3 sequence is 15 residues long. V was pared by 6 bases and J by 5 bases, with 8 bases of the junction left unmatched. Germline V gene sequence: CDR1 LNHDA, CDR2 SQIVND (reference sequence). The CDR3, as DNA: TGTGCCAGTAGCAGTAGCGGGAGGGCCGGGGAGACCCAGTACTTC. It encodes CASSSSGRAGETQYF. The variable domain in full, with the rest retrieved from reference TRBV19 and TRBJ2-5, is DGGITQSPKYLFRKEGQNVTLSCEQNLNHDAMYWYRQDPGQGLRLIYYSQIVNDFQKGDIAEGYSVSREKKESFPLTVTSAQKNPTAFYLCASSSSGRAGETQYFGPGTRLLVL.